This T cell receptor beta chain was retrieved from a study of blood T cell repertoires in COVID-19. Germline values: CDR1 MNHEY, CDR2 SVGEGT. The CDR3 has 21 amino acids. V dropped 5 bases and J dropped 1; count of bases not matched to a gene: 24. The table came from immunoSEQ multiplex PCR; TCRdb's copy has only in-frame clones and leaves some out. Seen here are roughly 250,000 clones, roughly 85% observed once, and the top ten hold around 1.8%. This sequence originates from a woman in her 50s who had recovered from COVID-19. The sample taken for sequencing was PBMCs or T cells enriched from blood (not recorded which). The chain employs TRBV6-2 or TRBV6-3 and TRBJ1-1; 8 bases fit TRBD1. The CDR3 loop reads CASSLPTRNSQGASGNTEAFF. CDR3 nucleotide sequence: TGTGCCAGCAGTCTACCAACTCGAAACTCGCAGGGGGCATCGGGGAACACTGAAGCTTTCTTT.